This paragraph covers one TCR beta chain sequence. Its specific antigen is unknown. Per-base qualities were not stored, and no clone one base away is much larger. What the time point label conveys for this sample: week 23, last vaccination. A 20-mer mutant IDH1 peptide at 300 micrograms in Montanide made up each vaccine dose, which was injected subcutaneously together with topical imiquimod. The donors had newly diagnosed IDH1-mutant astrocytomas of WHO grade 3 or 4 that showed loss of nuclear ATRX. The samples were drawn from NOA16, a multicentre, single-arm, open-label phase I trial in Germany that tested a mutant IDH1 peptide vaccine in humans for the first time. Genomic DNA for TCRB sequencing was extracted from EDTA blood using the DNeasy Blood and Tissue Kit. The sample comes from a study of a mutant IDH1 vaccine in newly diagnosed glioma (dated by TCRdb to about 2021). The study in broad terms: Eight vaccinations were administered to patients in weeks 1, 3, 5, 7, 11, 15, 19 and 23, corresponding to visits V03 through V10. Vaccination started 4-6 weeks after radiotherapy alone, or was given together with temozolomide cycles in the groups whose treatment included chemotherapy. Prior to enrollment, standard therapy consisting of radiotherapy alone, temozolomide alone, or radiochemotherapy with temozolomide had been administered to patients, with the combination being received by most patients. Peripheral blood was collected at six visits: V03 (baseline), V05, V07, V10, V12 and V13. Of the roughly 34 treated patients, 62.5% were male and approximately 38% were female, and the mean age was 40.4 years. For exploratory analyses, longitudinal TCRB deep sequencing was carried out in some 25 treated patients wherever samples were available. The paper as a whole reports these results and caveats: Availability determined which PBMC samples were chosen for TCRB deep sequencing. Changes in the top peripheral T cell clonotypes picked up by TCRB sequencing did not appear to be linked to pseudoprogression. Vaccine-induced immune responses across multiple MHC alleles were detected in 80% to 95% of patients. The authors stated that sample limitations prevented analyses of patient blood samples from being reproduced.

The library was prepared using the immunoSEQ multiplex PCR assay. Rearranged TCR beta chain sequences were amplified with the hsTCRB Kit following the manufacturer's protocol. An Illumina MiSeq was used to sequence the TCRB libraries. In the original analysis: The kit vendor's proprietary platform handled demultiplexing, trimming and gene mapping. Not all clones reach the TCRdb copy of this immuneACCESS table, which keeps in-frame sequences only. Checked studies attribute under half of the gap to unresolved V genes and leave the rest unexplained. That table gives V, J and clone size, and the DNA gave D and trimming. Recorded for this sample are about 65,000 clones; about 85% of them occurred a single time. 3.5% to 4.5% of the sample is in the top ten clones. CDR1 is given as SGHRS and CDR2 as YFSETQ, both from the germline V gene. Trimming leaves V shorter by 4 bases and J shorter by 5 bases, with the junction holding 11 bases beyond the gene matches. From its cysteine to its phenylalanine, the CDR3 spans 15 amino acids. Kept here is only the CDR3 DNA, which spans 45 bases and is read in frame from base 1.

The sequence derives from a man under 40 with glioma. The chain was built from TRBV5-1 and TRBJ1-1; 7 central nucleotides agree with TRBD1. Sequencing was performed on PBMCs, taken from a glioma patient whose treatment included an IDH1 peptide vaccine. The CDR3 region: CASSLRQGGGTEAFF. The bases are TGCGCCAGCAGCCTGAGACAGGGAGGAGGGACTGAAGCTTTCTTT.